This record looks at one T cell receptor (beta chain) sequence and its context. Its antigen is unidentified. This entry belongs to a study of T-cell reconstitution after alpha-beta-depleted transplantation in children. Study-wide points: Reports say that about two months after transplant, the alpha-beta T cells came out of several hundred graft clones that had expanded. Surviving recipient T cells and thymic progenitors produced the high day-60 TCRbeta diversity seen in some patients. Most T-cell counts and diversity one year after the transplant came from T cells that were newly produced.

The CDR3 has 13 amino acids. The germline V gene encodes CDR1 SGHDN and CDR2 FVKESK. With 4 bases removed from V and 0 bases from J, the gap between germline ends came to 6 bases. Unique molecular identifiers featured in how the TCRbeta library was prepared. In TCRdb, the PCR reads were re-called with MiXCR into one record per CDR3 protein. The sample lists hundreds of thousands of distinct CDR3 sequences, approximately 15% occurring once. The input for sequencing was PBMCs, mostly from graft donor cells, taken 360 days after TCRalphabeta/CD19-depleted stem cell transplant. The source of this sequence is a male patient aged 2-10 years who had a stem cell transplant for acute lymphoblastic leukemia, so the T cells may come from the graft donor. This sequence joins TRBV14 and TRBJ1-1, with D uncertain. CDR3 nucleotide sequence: TGTGCCAGCAGCCCGTCAATGAACACTGAAGCTTTCTTT. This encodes CASSPSMNTEAFF.